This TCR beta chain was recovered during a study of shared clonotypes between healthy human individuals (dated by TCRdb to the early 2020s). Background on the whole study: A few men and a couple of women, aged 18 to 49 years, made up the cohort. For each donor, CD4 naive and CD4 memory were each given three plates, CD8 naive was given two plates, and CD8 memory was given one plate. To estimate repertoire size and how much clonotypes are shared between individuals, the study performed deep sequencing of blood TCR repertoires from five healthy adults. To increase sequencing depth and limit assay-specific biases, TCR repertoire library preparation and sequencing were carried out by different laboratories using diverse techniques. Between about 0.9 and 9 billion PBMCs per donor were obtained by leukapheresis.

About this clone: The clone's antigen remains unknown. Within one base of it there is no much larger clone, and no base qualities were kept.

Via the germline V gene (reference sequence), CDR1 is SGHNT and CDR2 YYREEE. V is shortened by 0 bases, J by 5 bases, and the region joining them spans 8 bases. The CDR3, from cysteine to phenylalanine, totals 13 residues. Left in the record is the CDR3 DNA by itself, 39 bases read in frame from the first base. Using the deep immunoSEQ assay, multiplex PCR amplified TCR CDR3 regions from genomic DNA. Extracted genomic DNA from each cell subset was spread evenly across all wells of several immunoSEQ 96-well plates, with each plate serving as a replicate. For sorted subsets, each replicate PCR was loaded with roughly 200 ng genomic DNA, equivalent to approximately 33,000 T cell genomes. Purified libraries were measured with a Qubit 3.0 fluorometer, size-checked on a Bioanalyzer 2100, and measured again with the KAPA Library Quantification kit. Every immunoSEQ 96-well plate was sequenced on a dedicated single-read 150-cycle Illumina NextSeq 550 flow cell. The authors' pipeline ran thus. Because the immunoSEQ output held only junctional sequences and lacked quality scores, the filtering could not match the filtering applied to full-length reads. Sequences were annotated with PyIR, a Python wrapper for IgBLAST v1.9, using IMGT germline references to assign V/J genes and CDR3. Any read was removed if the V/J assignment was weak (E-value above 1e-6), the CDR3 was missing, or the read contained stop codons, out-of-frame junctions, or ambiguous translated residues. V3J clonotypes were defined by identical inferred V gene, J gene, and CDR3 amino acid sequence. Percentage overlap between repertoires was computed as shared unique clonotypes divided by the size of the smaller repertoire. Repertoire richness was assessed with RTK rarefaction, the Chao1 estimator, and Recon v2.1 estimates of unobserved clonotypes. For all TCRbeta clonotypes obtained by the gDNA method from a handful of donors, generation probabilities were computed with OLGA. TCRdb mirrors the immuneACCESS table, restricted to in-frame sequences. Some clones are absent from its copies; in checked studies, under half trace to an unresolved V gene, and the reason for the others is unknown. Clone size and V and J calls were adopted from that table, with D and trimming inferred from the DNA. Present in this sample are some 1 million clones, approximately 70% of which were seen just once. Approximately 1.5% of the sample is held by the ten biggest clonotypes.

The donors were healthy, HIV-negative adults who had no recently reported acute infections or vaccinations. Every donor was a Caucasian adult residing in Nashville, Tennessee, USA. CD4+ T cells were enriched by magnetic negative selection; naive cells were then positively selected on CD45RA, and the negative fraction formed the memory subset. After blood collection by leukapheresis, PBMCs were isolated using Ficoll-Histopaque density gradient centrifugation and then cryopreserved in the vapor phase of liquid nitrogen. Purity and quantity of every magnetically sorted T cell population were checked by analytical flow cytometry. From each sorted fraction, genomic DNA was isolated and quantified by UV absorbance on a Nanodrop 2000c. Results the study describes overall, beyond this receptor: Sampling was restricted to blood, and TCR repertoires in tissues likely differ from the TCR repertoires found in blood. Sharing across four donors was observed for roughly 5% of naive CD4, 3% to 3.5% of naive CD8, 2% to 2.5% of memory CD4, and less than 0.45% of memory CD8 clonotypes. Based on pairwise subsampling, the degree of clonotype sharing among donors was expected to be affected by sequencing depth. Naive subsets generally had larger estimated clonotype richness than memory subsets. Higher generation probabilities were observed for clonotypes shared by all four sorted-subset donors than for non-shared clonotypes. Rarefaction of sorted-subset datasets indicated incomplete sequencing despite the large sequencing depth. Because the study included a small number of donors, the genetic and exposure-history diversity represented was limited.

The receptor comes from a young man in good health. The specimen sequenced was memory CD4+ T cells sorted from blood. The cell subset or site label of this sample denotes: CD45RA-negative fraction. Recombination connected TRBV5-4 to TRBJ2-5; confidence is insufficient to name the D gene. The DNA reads TGTGCCAGCAGCTTGGGATTTTGGGAGACCCAGTACTTC. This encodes CASSLGFWETQYF.